The 15 T cell receptor beta chains listed next were all sequenced from one sample in a study of T cell repertoires in cytomegalovirus infection. MiXCR, run by TCRdb on the reads, gives a single entry per CDR3 protein. The data show fewer than 350,000 distinct CDR3 sequences, around 9.5% seen once. Specimen: PBMCs. These receptors were collected from a human donor in good health (CMV status not recorded). Some clones in this sample may be carry-over from other donors' samples.

V is TRBV7-2 and J is TRBJ1-1; D not certain. CDR3 length: 11 residues. V was cut by 3 bases and J by 11 bases, with 10 bases left in between. The germline V gene encodes CDR1 SGHTA and CDR2 FQGNSA. The CDR3 reads CASSFPLRAFF. CDR3 nucleotides: TGTGCCAGCAGCTTCCCCCTTAGGGCTTTCTTT.

This clonotype was counted between two and nine times. The CDR3 loop is CASSGRQYYQETQYF. The CDR3 DNA reads TGTGCCAGCAGCGGGCGACAATACTACCAAGAGACCCAGTACTTC. The rearrangement links TRBV5-5 to TRBJ2-5, with no clear D. The CDR3 totals 15 residues. V lost 4 bases and J 0 bases, leaving 13 bases between the germline ends. Per germline, CDR1 SGHKS and CDR2 YYEKEE (reference sequence).

The chain couples TRBV28 to TRBJ1-2, with no clear D. Trimming shortened V by 5 bases and J by 3 bases, and 13 bases separated the two germline ends. Germline assignment: CDR1 MDHEN and CDR2 SYDVKM. The CDR3 extends over 14 amino acids. The CDR3 coding sequence is TGTGCCAGCAGTCCTAACCCCGCGTACTATGGCTACACCTTC. Translated: CASSPNPAYYGYTF.

A word on this clonotype: This may be a read error, as it is one base from a much larger clone. This sequence joins TRBV6-2 or TRBV6-3 and TRBJ2-2; the D gene is possibly TRBD1 (6 bases). This CDR3 contains 16 residues. Per germline, CDR1 MNHEY and CDR2 SVGEGT. The germline V and J ends were trimmed by 10 bases and 4 bases, with 22 bases remaining between them. The CDR3 DNA reads as TGTGCCATCAGACCCGTTGGGGGCGGTCGCACCGGGGAGCTGTTTTTT. It translates to CAIRPVGGGRTGELFF.

The chain is built from TRBV27 and TRBJ2-6; TRBD1 matches 7 bases. From germline, CDR1 is MNHEY and CDR2 SMNVEV (reference sequence). The CDR3 totals 18 residues. Trimming took 3 bases from V and 0 from J; bases not matched to a gene: 8. The CDR3 spells CASSLTRTGASGANVLTF. The CDR3 DNA follows: TGTGCCAGCAGTTTGACCCGGACAGGTGCCTCTGGGGCCAACGTCCTGACTTTC.

This clonotype was seen many times. V usage is TRBV7-2 and J usage is TRBJ2-7, with D possibly being TRBD2 (7 bases). Germline V gene sequence: CDR1 SGHTA, CDR2 FQGNSA. This CDR3 spans 15 amino acids. Trimming removed 5 bases at V and 2 bases at J, with 16 bases between. CDR3 DNA: TGTGCCAGCAGCAAGGGGGGGGGCTATGCCTACGAGCAGTACTTC. Its protein product is CASSKGGGYAYEQYF.

This clonotype appeared many times. This sequence joins TRBV6-1 and TRBJ1-6; perhaps TRBD1 as D (5 bases). This CDR3 is 15 amino acids long. CDR1 MNHNS and CDR2 SASEGT come from the germline V gene. The V and J ends lost 5 bases and 10 bases respectively, with 18 bases between them. The chain's CDR3 is CASSSAWDGGSPLHF. CDR3 DNA: TGTGCCAGCAGTTCCGCCTGGGACGGCGGATCACCCCTCCACTTT.

In this sample, this clonotype turned up many times. This rearrangement joins TRBV6-1 to TRBJ2-6, with 7 bases fitting TRBD1. CDR3 length: 16 amino acids. The J segment lost 4 bases and the V segment lost 7 bases, leaving 10 bases of the junction unmatched. CDR1 and CDR2 (germline): MNHNS, SASEGT. The DNA of the CDR3 is TGTGCCAGCACCCGGACAGGACGGTCCGGGGCCAACGTCCTGACTTTC. Residues: CASTRTGRSGANVLTF.

This clonotype was observed a handful of times. J is TRBJ2-2 and V is TRBV7-3; maybe TRBD1 (6 bases). V gave up 2 bases and J gave up 2 bases, with 9 bases separating them. This CDR3 region has 15 residues. Germline V gene data show CDR1 as SGHTA and CDR2 as FQGTGA. The CDR3 bases are TGTGCCAGCAGCTTATACGGGACAAACACCGGGGAGCTGTTTTTT. The encoded protein is CASSLYGTNTGELFF.

This clonotype was counted many times. The chain recombines TRBV6-6 with TRBJ2-7, with D perhaps TRBD1 (6 bases). V lost 3 bases, J lost 7 bases, and 13 bases lay in between. The CDR3 is 13 residues long. CDR1 is MNHNY, CDR2 SVGAGI, per germline (reference sequence). The chain's CDR3 is CASSYQGLAEQYF. In DNA form, the CDR3 reads TGTGCCAGCAGTTATCAGGGGCTGGCTGAGCAGTACTTC.

This clonotype was counted many times. The rearrangement joins TRBV11-2 to TRBJ2-1; D gene ambiguous. This CDR3 has 18 amino acids. Trimming cost V 4 bases and J 0 bases, with 19 bases left between them. Looked up from germline, CDR1 is SGHAT and CDR2 is FQNNGV. CDR3 DNA: TGTGCCAGCAGCTCAGTGGGCCTTAGCCTGAGCTCCTACAATGAGCAGTTCTTC. As protein: CASSSVGLSLSSYNEQFF.

This clonotype was counted only a few times. V gene TRBV6-6 combines with J gene TRBJ2-1, with D unresolved. The V end lost 7 bases, the J end lost 10 bases, and 20 bases lay between the germline ends. The CDR3 is made up of 14 amino acids. Germline loops: CDR1 MNHNY, CDR2 SVGAGI (reference sequence). As DNA, the CDR3 is TGTGCCAGCATCTACCTTGGCCCAGTCGGGGAGCAGTTCTTC. Its translation is CASIYLGPVGEQFF.

This clonotype was seen a handful of times. The chain carries TRBV6-1 and TRBJ2-1, with 9 bases lining up with TRBD1. The germline CDR1 and CDR2 sequences are MNHNS and SASEGT. The J segment lost 2 bases and the V segment lost 6 bases, leaving 2 bases of the junction unmatched. This CDR3 comprises 14 residues. Written as DNA, the CDR3 is TGTGCCAGCAGCCGACAGGGGGCCTACAATGAGCAGTTCTTC. Translated: CASSRQGAYNEQFF.

This clonotype was counted at least ten times. The rearrangement joins TRBV10-3 to TRBJ1-5, with TRBD1 matching over 9 bases. Germline assignment: CDR1 ENHRY and CDR2 SYGVKD. This CDR3 comprises 15 residues. The V gene end was trimmed by 10 bases and the J gene end by 0 bases; junction bases not matched to a gene: 7. CDR3 sequence (DNA): TGTGCCACCGGGACAGGGTTAGATAGCAATCAGCCCCAGCATTTT. Translated: CATGTGLDSNQPQHF.

This clonotype has at least ten counts. The chain links TRBV10-3 to TRBJ2-1; D ambiguous. Germline CDR1 is ENHRY and CDR2 is SYGVKD. The ends were cut back, 2 bases at V and 8 bases at J, with 7 bases in the middle. The CDR3 contains 12 residues. CDR3 coding DNA: TGTGCCATCAGTGAGGGCAGCGATGAGCAGTTCTTC. Its translation is CAISEGSDEQFF.